This T cell receptor beta chain was captured in a study of blood T cells in healthy people across ages. Germline loops: CDR1 SGHDT, CDR2 YYEEEE. Trimming shortened V by 4 bases and J by 0 bases, and 19 bases separated the two germline ends. This CDR3 comprises 17 residues. A few counts support this clonotype. Sample-barcoded 5' priming and a J-beta primer mix drove a second PCR of about 7 to 11 cycles. TCRdb recomputed calls from the 5' RACE reads with MiXCR, one row per CDR3 protein. The profile shows more than 750,000 distinct CDR3 sequences, about 28% of them singletons. This same sample was also taken into another study, of T cells of mothers and their children.

The sample taken for sequencing was blood. The genes are TRBV5-6 and TRBJ2-5, with D possibly being TRBD2 (6 bases). The receptor's source is a middle-aged woman in good health. The CDR3 DNA sequence: TGTGCCAGCAGCGGGGCTGTTTTCACGGGGGACCAAGAGACCCAGTACTTC. It specifies CASSGAVFTGDQETQYF.